The rows below give T cell receptor beta chains drawn from one sample of a study of shared clonotypes between healthy human individuals. Generated by immunoSEQ multiplex PCR, the TCRdb table keeps only in-frame clones and is missing some. In the table there are about 450,000 clones, about 80% of which are singletons. Input material: PBMCs. The receptors originated from a woman aged 35 to 49 in good health. Some clones in this sample may be carry-over from other donors' samples. Each CDR3 is given with its conserved first and last residue.

j_gene | v_gene | CDR3aa
TRBJ2-5 | TRBV2 | CASSEVPGQETQYF
TRBJ2-1 | TRBV2 | CASRSRLAFNEQFF
TRBJ2-7 | TRBV5-8 | CATRREFENEQYF
TRBJ2-5 | TRBV7-6 | CASSSDGNQETQYF
TRBJ1-1 | TRBV5-1 | CASTYALPGGTEAFF
TRBJ2-1 | TRBV25-1 | CASRPGQEYNEQFF
TRBJ2-3 | TRBV11-2 | CASSLVGAGGTDTQYF
TRBJ1-2 | TRBV28 | CASSSLGTGYGYTF
TRBJ2-3 | TRBV2 | CASSRDRGRTDTQYF
TRBJ2-7 | TRBV29-1 | CSVGDRGGEQYF
TRBJ2-1 | TRBV5-1 | CASSQSYNEQFF
TRBJ2-1 | TRBV5-4 | CASSTDRVSYNEQFF
TRBJ2-7 | TRBV11-2 | CASSHVAGASYEQYF
TRBJ2-7 | TRBV7-6 | CASSLAVTGGPGYEQYF
TRBJ2-1 | TRBV7-2 | CASSLAGLAGDDEQFF
TRBJ2-7 | TRBV5-1 | CASSLEQMAYEQYF
TRBJ2-7 | TRBV4-1 | CASSQSSDEPYEQYF
TRBJ1-1 | TRBV4-3 | CASSQGTLQNTEAFF
TRBJ2-1 | TRBV28 | CASSSRDTFPYNEQFF
TRBJ2-3 | TRBV9 | CASSVRNGWTDTQYF
TRBJ1-1 | TRBV29-1 | CSVVRRGEAFF
TRBJ1-2 | TRBV6-1 | CASSEPSAVYGYTF
TRBJ2-3 | TRBV28 | CASSSPAGGPPDTQYF
TRBJ1-2 | TRBV27 | CASSPIGNYGYTF
TRBJ2-7 | TRBV27 | CASSLSGTTPLGQYF
TRBJ2-3 | TRBV18 | CASSLGLTTDTQYF
TRBJ1-2 | TRBV14 | CASSQEDGNYGYTF
TRBJ2-5 | TRBV29-1 | CSVDWTGGQETQYF
TRBJ2-7 | TRBV7-2 | CASSLGGTAYEQYF
TRBJ2-5 | TRBV19 | CASSIRFSSAQYF
TRBJ2-3 | TRBV5-1 | CASSLGLDTQYF
TRBJ1-2 | TRBV9 | CASSVGLANYGYTF
TRBJ2-1 | TRBV7-9 | CASSSLEGQSSYNEQFF
TRBJ2-5 | TRBV10-3 | CAISALAQQETQYF
TRBJ2-7 | TRBV11-2 | CASSLEGGLNEQYF
TRBJ2-5 | TRBV6-1 | CASSEASGDRSWETQYF
TRBJ1-5 | TRBV2 | CASSEDGPQPQHF
TRBJ2-3 | TRBV6-1 | CASSGMYSTDTQYF
TRBJ2-1 | TRBV11-2 | CASSFDRGSYNEQFF
TRBJ2-1 | TRBV28 | CASSSSGGGRALNEQFF
TRBJ2-7 | TRBV5-4 | CASSLVSSYEQYF
TRBJ1-5 | TRBV7-2 | CASSLLGASNQPQHF
TRBJ2-3 | TRBV5-1 | CASSSPRGGDTQYF
TRBJ1-4 | TRBV7-7 | CASSAGVGEKLFF
TRBJ1-2 | TRBV29-1 | CSVAGQGAVGYTF
TRBJ2-1 | TRBV7-9 | CASSPGLAGTDEQFF
TRBJ2-3 | TRBV7-3 | CASSLDDYSNTQYF
TRBJ1-1 | TRBV15 | CATSSGTGGMNTEAFF
TRBJ2-1 | TRBV10-3 | CAISESSPGTFNEQFF
TRBJ1-4 | TRBV18 | CASSPNGDNEKLFF
TRBJ2-2 | TRBV5-1 | CASKQQTTTGELFF
TRBJ2-3 | TRBV5-1 | CASTYSGAAGDTQYF
TRBJ1-1 | TRBV19 | CASSMPPLWGQGGTEAFF
TRBJ2-1 | TRBV11-2 | CASSLGASGRADNEQFF
TRBJ1-1 | TRBV5-1 | CASSLLGDGSMNTEAFF
TRBJ2-7 | TRBV6-5 | CASKRGTVAYEQYF
TRBJ1-1 | TRBV10-1 | CASSVVRDLFEAFF